These 9 T cell receptor beta chains share one sample of origin, sequenced in a study of response to subunit inactivated influenza vaccine. TCRdb re-called the RT-PCR reads with MiXCR, one entry per CDR3 protein. The sample carries roughly 760,000 distinct CDR3 sequences, about 20% recorded once. Sequenced material: PBMCs from blood, taken 5 days after vaccination. The receptors come from a man between 45 and 60 years old who received an inactivated influenza vaccine.

J is TRBJ2-3 and V is TRBV20-1; D is unclear. Germline V gives CDR1 DFQATT, CDR2 SNEGSKA (reference sequence). The CDR3 length is 13 residues. The V end was cut by 3 bases, the J end by 2 bases, with 9 bases between. The CDR3 region is CSASTIYTDTQYF. CDR3 DNA: TGCAGTGCTAGTACGATTTACACAGATACGCAGTATTTT.

This clonotype was picked up a small number of times. The chain carries TRBV5-5 and TRBJ2-2; D might be TRBD2 (5 bases). The CDR3 consists of 16 residues. Germline assignment: CDR1 SGHKS and CDR2 YYEKEE (reference sequence). Between the trimmed V and J ends, which lost 1 base and 0 bases, there was a span of 10 bases. The CDR3 nucleotides read TGTGCCAGCAGCTTGAACTGGCGGGCGAACACCGGGGAGCTGTTTTTT. Translating it yields CASSLNWRANTGELFF.

Points on this clonotype: One base away lies a much larger clone, so this may be a sequencing read error. This sequence joins TRBV20-1 and TRBJ2-3, with 12 bases lining up with TRBD2. Germline loops: CDR1 DFQATT, CDR2 SNEGSKA (reference sequence). This CDR3 spans 15 amino acids. The CDR3 is CRARALAGGRNTQYF. The CDR3 nucleotides read TGCAGAGCTAGGGCTCTAGCGGGGGGGCGAAATACGCAGTATTTT.

This clonotype occurred many times. The V call is TRBV20-1, the J call TRBJ1-5, with D unresolved. The CDR3 runs to 13 residues. V lost 6 bases to trimming and J lost 0 bases, with 9 bases between them. Germline V gene sequence: CDR1 DFQATT, CDR2 SNEGSKA (reference sequence). CDR3 loop: CSASGYSNQPQHF. The CDR3 DNA sequence: TGCAGTGCCTCGGGGTATAGCAATCAGCCCCAGCATTTT.

In this sample, this clonotype turned up many times. The chain employs TRBV12-3 or TRBV12-4 and TRBJ2-1, with D hard to call. CDR3 length: 11 residues. The V end was cut by 3 bases, the J end by 9 bases, with 6 bases between. The CDR3 here is CASSFRFEQFF. In nucleotides, the CDR3 is TGTGCCAGCAGTTTTCGGTTTGAGCAGTTCTTC.

This clonotype was counted a few times. The rearrangement joins TRBV5-1 to TRBJ2-7; 7 nucleotides align to TRBD2. CDR1 is SGHRS, CDR2 YFSETQ, per germline. The CDR3 is 15 amino acids. The junction had 6 bases not matched to a gene; V was cut back by 0 bases and J by 3 bases. CDR3 residues: CASSLAVGGIYEQYF. CDR3 sequence (DNA): TGCGCCAGCAGCTTGGCGGTGGGAGGGATCTACGAGCAGTACTTC.

This sequence joins TRBV5-1 and TRBJ1-1; 12 nucleotides agree with TRBD1. The CDR3 totals 18 residues. The ends lost 4 bases at V and 5 bases at J; junction bases unmatched: 15. CDR1 and CDR2 from the germline V gene are SGHRS and YFSETQ. The CDR3 coding sequence is TGCGCCAGCAGCATAATACCGGGACAGGGGGCGCGGAGGACTGAAGCTTTCTTT. Its translation is CASSIIPGQGARRTEAFF.

The chain carries TRBV24-1 and TRBJ2-3; tentatively, D is TRBD1 (6 bases). Germline CDR1 KGHDR, CDR2 SFDVKD. CDR3 length: 13 residues. V shed 2 bases and J shed 6 bases, with 8 bases lying between them. The CDR3 nucleotides are TGTGCCACCAGTGATTGGCAGGGGGATACGCAGTATTTT. It encodes CATSDWQGDTQYF.

The V call is TRBV20-1, the J call TRBJ2-5; TRBD2 matches at 8 bases. This CDR3 comprises 15 residues. V lost 6 bases, J lost 5 bases, and 14 bases stayed unmatched. From germline, CDR1 is DFQATT and CDR2 SNEGSKA (reference sequence). The CDR3 reads CSALKRSGGGETQYF. CDR3 nucleotide sequence: TGCAGTGCCTTAAAAAGGTCGGGAGGGGGGGAGACCCAGTACTTC.